This T cell receptor beta chain was captured in a study of T cell responses to AZD1222 COVID-19 vaccine (dated by TCRdb to the early 2020s). Turning to the overall study: AZD1222 recipients given second doses at about 4 weeks or at about 12 weeks were pooled, since spike-specific TCR depth and breadth were not found to differ between the two schedules. TCR sequencing was performed for about 240 trial participants, of whom about 200 were given two doses of AZD1222 and around 25 were given two doses of MenACWY control vaccine. Trial participants were enrolled into age subgroups of 18-55, 56-69 and 70-plus years, which contained approximately 150, 28 and 58 TCR-sequenced participants, respectively. Beyond this particular receptor, the publication reports: Conclusions about previously exposed vaccinees are limited, since just five or six AZD1222 recipients were seropositive for SARS-CoV-2 at baseline. After two AZD1222 doses, spike-specific TCR breadth and depth were significantly higher than at day 0 and than in MenACWY recipients. The whole spike protein was spanned by vaccine-associated CD4 TCRs, and dominant responses were seen in regions 160-218 and 743-854. In the small 56-69-year group, the increase in depth fell short of significance, most likely because of low power. Because no day 14 peak-response samples were available, the repertoires could be characterized only after the peak T cell response. Nearly half of unique spike-specific TCRs reportedly recognized epitopes outside regions mutated in the B.1.351 and B.1.1.7 variants. Most participants were white British and females outnumbered males, and the authors suggested that clonal diversity may have been underestimated.

The sample holds a few counts of this clone. This receptor's antigen is unknown. Per-base qualities were not stored, and no clone one base away is much larger. The time point tag for this specimen amounts to: baseline before first vaccination. Vaccinee samples were obtained from the UK trials COV001 and COV002, which included a single-blind randomized controlled phase 2/3 trial of AZD1222 (ChAdOx1 nCoV-19) in healthy adults. For TCRbeta chain sequencing, PBMC samples were collected from trial participants at day 0 and at day 28 after the second dose. The CDR3 regions of human TCRbeta chains were analyzed by immunosequencing. Processing in the source paper ran as follows. Repertoire TCRs were checked for matches against a reference library of SARS-CoV-2-specific TCRs that had been generated using the MIRA antigen-specificity platform. Breadth was defined as the fraction of unique TCRs that were SARS-CoV-2-associated, and depth was defined as the fraction of total T cells that were SARS-CoV-2-associated. Each spike-specific TCR was assigned to its reactive spike region and to a CD4 or CD8 class using the MIRA data. Log10-transformed breadth and depth values were compared by one-way ANOVA with Sidak's multiple comparisons tests. The clones in this table, taken by TCRdb from immuneACCESS, are in-frame only. Not every clone is retained; where verified, under half of the shortfall comes from an unresolved V gene, and the cause of the rest is unknown. The DNA was the basis for D and trimming; V, J and clone size are from that table. The sample table holds more than 75,000 clones, of which roughly 89% were seen once. The ten biggest clones cover just under 7.5% of the sample.

The source is an adult in good health. Sequencing used peripheral blood, obtained on day 0 of AZD1222 vaccination.

The CDR3 region reads CASSQQGVHEQYF. The sequenced DNA: TGTGCCAGCAGTCAACAGGGGGTCCACGAGCAGTACTTC. The V and J genes are TRBV6-5 and TRBJ2-7; 8 bases in between match TRBD1. The germline V end is reduced by 5 bases and the J end by 5 bases; junction bases left unmatched: 5. CDR3 length: 13 amino acids, cysteine to phenylalanine. The read is trimmed to its CDR3 DNA, 39 bases read in frame from base 1. According to the germline V gene, CDR1 reads MNHEY and CDR2 reads SVGAGI.